A single sample gave rise to the 15 T cell receptor beta chains below, sequenced in a study of blood T cell repertoires in COVID-19. Using immunoSEQ multiplex PCR, the repertoire was profiled, and TCRdb retains in-frame clones only, with some absent. The table includes roughly 250,000 clones, approximately 82% detected once. Sequencing was performed on peripheral blood. These receptors came from a woman older than 75 with active or convalescent COVID-19.

This clone was counted a few times. The chain uses TRBV14 and TRBJ2-3; D is possibly TRBD2 (6 bases). This CDR3 comprises 13 residues. V lost 4 bases and J 5 bases, leaving 10 bases between the germline ends. Germline V gene data show CDR1 as SGHDN and CDR2 as FVKESK. In nucleotides, the CDR3 is TGTGCCAGCAGCCCCGGGGGAGAAGATACGCAGTATTTT. Amino acid sequence: CASSPGGEDTQYF.

The chain carries TRBV5-4 and TRBJ1-1; D may be TRBD1 (5 bases). V was cut by 2 bases and J by 4 bases, with 18 bases left in between. CDR1 and CDR2 (germline): SGHNT, YYREEE (reference sequence). The CDR3 extends over 16 amino acids. The CDR3 DNA follows: TGTGCCAGCAGCTTCGGCCTGAGGGAGGGGAGCACTGAAGCTTTCTTT. This sequence encodes CASSFGLREGSTEAFF.

As regards this clone: Sequence at one end of the junction differs from germline and may be a read error. The chain links TRBV7-7 to TRBJ2-2, with D possibly being TRBD1 (6 bases). This CDR3 spans 14 amino acids. Germline V gene data show CDR1 as SSHAT and CDR2 as FNYEAQ (reference sequence). This CDR3 reads CASSLQGNTGELFF. The CDR3, as DNA: TGTGCTAGCAGCTTACAGGGAAACACCGGGGAGCTGTTTTTT.

This rearrangement joins TRBV12-3 or TRBV12-4 to TRBJ1-5; 8 bases are shared with TRBD1. CDR3 length: 11 residues. J gave up 15 bases and V 4 bases, and 5 bases lay outside the gene matches. The CDR3 here is CASSSGQVGHF. CDR3 bases: TGTGCCAGCAGTTCGGGACAGGTCGGGCATTTT.

This clone was detected a few times. V gene TRBV7-9 combines with J gene TRBJ1-1; D gene unclear. Trimming stripped 2 bases from V and 1 base from J, with 8 bases between. Looked up from germline, CDR1 is SEHNR and CDR2 is FQNEAQ (reference sequence). The CDR3 sequence is 14 residues long. CDR3 nucleotides: TGTGCCAGCAGCTTATACAGCCGGAACACTGAAGCTTTCTTT. This translates into CASSLYSRNTEAFF.

The chain has TRBV5-1 and TRBJ1-1, with D maybe TRBD1 (5 bases). The length of the CDR3 is 14 residues. V was pared by 4 bases and J by 0 bases, with 10 bases between. Germline assignment: CDR1 SGHRS and CDR2 YFSETQ. CDR3 DNA sequence: TGCGCCAGCAGCCCCCAGGGAATGAACACTGAAGCTTTCTTT. Residues: CASSPQGMNTEAFF.

The CDR3, as DNA: TGTGCCAGCAGTGAGGGACTAGCCCCCTGGAACGAGCAGTACTTC. Amino acids: CASSEGLAPWNEQYF. The chain joins TRBV2 to TRBJ2-7, with 9 bases that match TRBD2. Germline V CDR1 and CDR2: SNHLY, FYNNEI. After removal of 3 bases from V and 5 bases from J, the junction contained 8 bases not matched to a gene. The CDR3 spans 15 residues.

The V and J genes are TRBV3-1 (or the pseudogene TRBV3-2) and TRBJ1-2; no reliable D call. The CDR3 loop spans 13 amino acids. Germline V gene data show CDR1 as LGHDT and CDR2 as YNNKEL (reference sequence). V was cut by 4 bases and J by 6 bases, with 12 bases left in between. CDR3 loop: CASSLAVLNGYTF. Written as DNA, the CDR3 is TGTGCCAGCAGCCTAGCCGTCCTGAATGGCTACACCTTC.

V and J are TRBV28 and TRBJ1-1; 8 nucleotides align to TRBD1. This CDR3 region has 16 residues. CDR1 and CDR2 (germline): MDHEN, SYDVKM. The junction had 12 bases not matched to a gene; V was cut back by 5 bases and J by 4 bases. CDR3 coding DNA: TGTGCCAGCAGTGCCATTACAGGGGGGGCGCCCACTGAAGCTTTCTTT. This translates into CASSAITGGAPTEAFF.

V gene TRBV28 combines with J gene TRBJ1-5, with 7 bases aligning to TRBD1. V was clipped by 5 bases and J by 2 bases; unmatched bases: 6. Per the germline V gene, CDR1 is MDHEN and CDR2 is SYDVKM. This CDR3 is 15 amino acids long. The CDR3 DNA reads as TGTGCCAGCAGTCCTCCAGGGGGTGGCAATCAGCCCCAGCATTTT. Protein product: CASSPPGGGNQPQHF.

The J gene is TRBJ2-1, the V gene TRBV3-1 (or the pseudogene TRBV3-2), with TRBD2 identical over 10 bases. The J segment lost 5 bases and the V segment lost 10 bases, leaving 11 bases of the junction unmatched. Germline assignment: CDR1 LGHDT and CDR2 YNNKEL (reference sequence). The CDR3 loop spans 15 amino acids. CDR3 in DNA: TGTGCCAACACTTCTAGCGGGGGTTATAACAATGAGCAGTTCTTC. Its translation is CANTSSGGYNNEQFF.

The chain has TRBV2 and TRBJ1-4; 7 bases fit TRBD1. There are 15 residues in the CDR3. With V trimmed by 4 bases and J by 5 bases, 7 bases remained unmatched. Germline-derived CDR1 and CDR2 are SNHLY and FYNNEI. The CDR3 spells CASSGGQTVNEKLFF. CDR3 coding DNA: TGTGCCAGCAGTGGGGGACAGACAGTAAATGAAAAACTGTTTTTT.

The J gene is TRBJ2-1, the V gene TRBV3-1 (or the pseudogene TRBV3-2); tentatively, D is TRBD2 (5 bases). The CDR3 is made up of 12 amino acids. The germline V and J ends were trimmed by 4 bases and 12 bases, with 13 bases remaining between them. Germline V gene sequence: CDR1 LGHDT, CDR2 YNNKEL (reference sequence). The CDR3 DNA reads TGTGCCAGCAGCCTCGGGGTGATTAGGCAGTTCTTC. Translating it yields CASSLGVIRQFF.

The rearrangement joins TRBV30 to TRBJ1-6; no clear D. Germline V CDR1 and CDR2: GTSNPN, SVGIG (reference sequence). The CDR3 extends over 12 amino acids. The V end lost 4 bases, the J end lost 12 bases, and 13 bases lay between the germline ends. The CDR3 loop reads CAWNAQTGPLHF. CDR3 nucleotides: TGTGCCTGGAACGCTCAGACGGGACCCCTCCACTTT.

The rearrangement joins TRBV19 to TRBJ1-4, with D unclear. With 4 bases removed from V and 5 bases from J, the gap between germline ends came to 14 bases. The CDR3 has 15 amino acids. Germline V gives CDR1 LNHDA, CDR2 SQIVND (reference sequence). The CDR3 reads CASSNVRGSNEKLFF. Here the CDR3 DNA reads TGTGCCAGTAGTAATGTTAGAGGGAGCAATGAAAAACTGTTTTTT.